Below are 27 T cell receptor beta chains sequenced from a single sample in a study of blood T cells in healthy people across ages. Then a second PCR, running roughly 7 to 11 cycles, was carried out with a sample-barcoded 5' primer and a J-beta primer mix. A single record per CDR3 protein comes from TCRdb applying MiXCR to the 5' RACE reads. Of over a million distinct CDR3 sequences in the sample, under 55% are singletons; the top ten hold just over 4%. The sample was blood. Receptor source: a woman in her late teens or twenties in good health.

The chain employs TRBV5-4 and TRBJ2-2, with 8 bases aligning to TRBD2. V lost 2 bases and J lost 0; bases outside the gene matches: 3. CDR1 and CDR2 from the germline V gene are SGHNT and YYREEE (reference sequence). The length of the CDR3 is 16 residues. The CDR3, as DNA: TGTGCCAGCAGCTTCATTAGCGGGACGAACACCGGGGAGCTGTTTTTT. Encoded protein: CASSFISGTNTGELFF. Full variable domain (outside the CDR3, taken from reference TRBV5-4 and TRBJ2-2): ETGVTQSPTHLIKTRGQQVTLRCSSQSGHNTVSWYQQALGQGPQFIFQYYREEENGRGNFPPRFSGLQFPNYSSELNVNALELDDSALYLCASSFISGTNTGELFFGEGSRLTVL.

The V gene is TRBV6-5, the J gene TRBJ2-1; 8 positions match TRBD1. V shed 5 bases and J 7 bases; nucleotides not matched to a gene: 7. The CDR3 extends over 14 amino acids. Germline CDR1 MNHEY, CDR2 SVGAGI. In DNA form, the CDR3 reads TGTGCCAGCAGTCCTATGCAGGGGGCGAATGAGCAGTTCTTC. This translates into CASSPMQGANEQFF.

This chain joins TRBV28 and TRBJ2-3; tentative D call: TRBD2 (6 bases). V shed 3 bases and J shed 0 bases, with 13 bases lying between them. This CDR3 is built from 16 residues. Germline lookup yields CDR1 MDHEN and CDR2 SYDVKM. CDR3 residues: CASSFPTAGSTDTQYF. The CDR3 nucleotides are TGTGCCAGCAGTTTCCCTACTGCGGGGAGCACAGATACGCAGTATTTT.

This chain uses TRBV6-2 or TRBV6-3 with TRBJ2-1; D uncertain. V dropped 1 base and J dropped 6 bases, with 4 bases sitting between them. The CDR3 sequence is 12 residues long. Germline values: CDR1 MNHEY, CDR2 SVGEGT. As DNA, the CDR3 is TGTGCCAGCAGTTACTACTTCAATGAGCAGTTCTTC. Its protein is CASSYYFNEQFF.

The gene calls are TRBV6-2 or TRBV6-3 and TRBJ2-2; 12 bases agree with TRBD1. CDR1 MNHEY and CDR2 SVGEGT come from the germline V gene. V shed 8 bases, J shed 0 bases, and the junction held 4 bases outside the gene matches. The CDR3 is 16 amino acids. The CDR3 DNA reads as TGTGCCAGCGACCGGGACAGGGGGCCGAACACCGGGGAGCTGTTTTTT. It codes for CASDRDRGPNTGELFF.

V is TRBV7-6 and J is TRBJ2-5; 10 bases map to TRBD1. Germline V gene data show CDR1 as SGHVS and CDR2 as FNYEAQ. The CDR3 is 15 residues long. V lost 3 bases, J lost 5 bases, and 6 bases stayed unmatched. CDR3 protein: CASSFTGTGVETQYF. In DNA form, the CDR3 reads TGTGCCAGCAGCTTCACCGGGACAGGGGTGGAGACCCAGTACTTC.

There are many counts of this clonotype. The J gene is TRBJ2-3, the V gene TRBV28; 9 nucleotides line up with TRBD1. The CDR3 loop spans 15 amino acids. Germline CDR1 and CDR2: MDHEN and SYDVKM. V dropped 5 bases and J dropped 3; count of bases not matched to a gene: 6. CDR3: CASSRPGQGTDTQYF. The CDR3 coding sequence is TGTGCCAGCAGTCGACCGGGACAGGGAACAGATACGCAGTATTTT.

The V call is TRBV28, the J call TRBJ2-4; D call uncertain. The V end lost 3 bases, the J end lost 6 bases, and 9 bases lay between the germline ends. This CDR3 contains 13 residues. Per germline, CDR1 MDHEN and CDR2 SYDVKM. The CDR3 sequence: CASSLDRLNIQYF. The DNA of the CDR3 is TGTGCCAGCAGTTTGGACCGATTAAACATTCAGTACTTC.

This clonotype was seen more than once but under ten times. The V gene is TRBV7-9, the J gene TRBJ1-1; D remains ambiguous. V lost 1 base and J lost 11, with 14 bases in between. CDR3 length: 13 residues. From germline, CDR1 is SEHNR and CDR2 FQNEAQ (reference sequence). The chain's CDR3 is CASSLVGHPSAFF. The DNA of the CDR3 is TGTGCCAGCAGCTTAGTAGGCCACCCGAGTGCTTTCTTT.

V usage is TRBV6-2 or TRBV6-3 and J usage is TRBJ2-4; 13 bases map to TRBD2. The DNA end lines up better with TRBJ2-7; the J call may be wrong. The V gene's germline CDR1 is MNHEY and CDR2 SVGEGT. The CDR3 contains 17 residues. In DNA, the CDR3 is TGTGCCAGCAGTTATGCGATAAGGACTAGCGGGAGCTACGAGCAGTACTTC. Amino acids: CASSYAIRTSGSYEQYF.

The rearrangement joins TRBV12-3 or TRBV12-4 to TRBJ1-2; maybe TRBD1 (6 bases). The CDR3 has 13 amino acids. V lost 6 bases and J 3 bases, leaving 11 bases between the germline ends. CDR3 nucleotide sequence: TGTGCCAGCAGGAGGGGGGTGGACTATGGCTACACCTTC. Its translation is CASRRGVDYGYTF.

The chain carries TRBV12-3 or TRBV12-4 and TRBJ2-1; no clear D. The CDR3 consists of 15 residues. V was shortened by 3 bases and J by 0 bases, with 9 bases between the two germline ends. The CDR3 DNA sequence: TGTGCCAGCAGTTTCTGGGTCCCCTCCTACAATGAGCAGTTCTTC. Translating gives CASSFWVPSYNEQFF.

The gene calls are TRBV7-2 and TRBJ2-5; TRBD1 matches at 7 bases. The CDR3 has 14 residues. In germline, CDR1 is SGHTA, CDR2 FQGNSA. V lost 5 bases, J lost 11 bases, and 14 bases stayed unmatched. The CDR3 here is CASSAPSNRGKQYF. In nucleotides, the CDR3 is TGTGCCAGCAGCGCACCAAGTAACAGGGGTAAGCAGTACTTC.

About this clonotype itself: One base away lies a much larger clone, so this may be a sequencing read error. The J gene is TRBJ2-1, the V gene TRBV11-3; 13 bases align to TRBD2. This CDR3 is 15 amino acids long. V dropped 5 bases and J dropped 7; count of bases not matched to a gene: 5. Looked up from germline, CDR1 is SGHNT and CDR2 is YENEEA. For the CDR3, the DNA is TGTGCCAGCAGCACAGGGACTAGCGGGGTTAATGAGCAGTTCTTC. Amino acids: CASSTGTSGVNEQFF. The whole variable domain, filled in from reference TRBV11-3 and TRBJ2-1, reads EAGVVQSPRYKIIEKKQPVAFWCNPISGHNTLYWYLQNLGQGPELLIRYENEEAVDDSQLPKDRFSAERLKGVDSTLKIQPAELGDSAVYLCASSTGTSGVNEQFFGPGTRLTVL.

This chain joins TRBV2 and TRBJ2-2, with 9 positions matching TRBD2. CDR1 is SNHLY, CDR2 FYNNEI, per germline. This CDR3 is 16 amino acids long. The junction had 12 bases not matched to a gene; V was cut back by 4 bases and J by 9 bases. DNA for the CDR3: TGTGCCAGCAGTGCCCTAGCTAGCGGGGTGGAACGGGAGCTGTTTTTT. This translates into CASSALASGVERELFF.

This clonotype has only a few counts. V gene TRBV20-1 combines with J gene TRBJ1-1; D is unresolved. The CDR3 has 14 amino acids. Trimming cost V 0 bases and J 2 bases, with 10 bases left between them. The germline gives CDR1 DFQATT, CDR2 SNEGSKA (reference sequence). The CDR3 sequence is CSAREVGLNTEAFF. CDR3 DNA sequence: TGCAGTGCTAGAGAGGTAGGGCTAAACACTGAAGCTTTCTTT.

V is TRBV4-1 and J is TRBJ1-6, with D possibly matching TRBD1 (5 bases). Trimming took off 1 base at V and 9 bases at J, with 16 bases between the two ends. The CDR3 contains 16 residues. Germline-derived CDR1 and CDR2 are MGHRA and YSYEKL. The CDR3 region has the DNA TGCGCCAGCAGCCAAGGGGACGGGACTCCCTTTTCACCCCTCCACTTT. Translating gives CASSQGDGTPFSPLHF.

This clonotype was recorded a few times. The rearrangement joins TRBV6-5 to TRBJ2-3; 9 bases line up with TRBD1. V lost 6 bases to trimming and J lost 3 bases; unmatched junction nucleotides: 10. Germline values: CDR1 MNHEY, CDR2 SVGAGI. The CDR3 extends over 16 amino acids. Here the CDR3 reads CASRLTWDRETDTQYF. The CDR3 coding sequence is TGTGCCAGCAGGTTAACCTGGGACAGGGAAACAGATACGCAGTATTTT.

This clonotype appeared a few times. This chain joins TRBV12-3 or TRBV12-4 and TRBJ2-3, with D unclear. The CDR3 runs 17 residues. V lost 5 bases, J lost 1 base, and 19 bases lay in between. The chain's CDR3 is CASSPDLGPGGTDTQYF. The CDR3 DNA sequence: TGTGCCAGCAGTCCCGACCTGGGTCCCGGTGGCACAGATACGCAGTATTTT.

The genes are TRBV20-1 and TRBJ2-5; TRBD2 might be the D (6 bases). The end of the DNA is better explained by TRBJ2-7, so the J call may be wrong. The CDR3 extends over 12 amino acids. Germline V gene data show CDR1 as DFQATT and CDR2 as SNEGSKA (reference sequence). The CDR3 DNA sequence: TGCAGCGCGGGACTTCATGGCTACGAGCAGTACTTC. It specifies CSAGLHGYEQYF.

The genes are TRBV4-1 and TRBJ1-1, with TRBD1 matching over 9 bases. From germline, CDR1 is MGHRA and CDR2 YSYEKL. The J segment lost 10 bases and the V segment lost 1 base, leaving 4 bases of the junction unmatched. This CDR3 comprises 13 residues. CDR3 amino acids: CASSQGQGVGAFF. The CDR3, as DNA: TGCGCCAGCAGCCAAGGACAGGGGGTCGGAGCTTTCTTT.

This sequence joins TRBV20-1 and TRBJ2-7, with 9 positions matching TRBD1. CDR1 is DFQATT, CDR2 SNEGSKA, per germline (reference sequence). The CDR3 has 13 residues. Trimming took 2 bases from V and 4 from J; bases not matched to a gene: 3. CDR3 in DNA: TGCAGTGCTAGACCCGACAGGGGGTACGAGCAGTACTTC. Amino acids: CSARPDRGYEQYF.

This sequence joins TRBV20-1 and TRBJ2-7; D uncertain. The CDR3 covers 14 residues. Trimming stripped 3 bases from V and 7 bases from J, with 19 bases between. Germline assignment: CDR1 DFQATT and CDR2 SNEGSKA (reference sequence). CDR3 DNA sequence: TGCAGTGCTAGTTCTCGAGGAGCCCTCGATGAGCAGTACTTC. It translates to CSASSRGALDEQYF.

This clonotype has at least ten counts. The DNA for the CDR3 is TGCAGTGCTCGGACGAGGGGGCAGCGGTTCCATGGCTACACCTTC. This codes for CSARTRGQRFHGYTF. The chain recombines TRBV20-1 with TRBJ1-2; TRBD1 aligns across 7 bases. Looked up from germline, CDR1 is DFQATT and CDR2 is SNEGSKA (reference sequence). The length of the CDR3 is 15 residues. V lost 5 bases and J lost 6; bases outside the gene matches: 15.

V and J are TRBV12-3 or TRBV12-4 and TRBJ2-1; possible D gene TRBD1, 5 bases. The CDR3 spans 16 residues. V lost 6 bases, J lost 8 bases, and 23 bases lay in between. CDR3 residues: CASSGGEGQRVDEQFF. Written as DNA, the CDR3 is TGTGCCAGCAGCGGTGGGGAAGGACAAAGGGTCGATGAGCAGTTCTTC.

J is TRBJ2-5 and V is TRBV10-3, with 9 bases aligning to TRBD2. Germline V lookup: CDR1 ENHRY, CDR2 SYGVKD. Trimming took 0 bases from V and 5 from J; bases not matched to a gene: 13. The CDR3 runs to 18 residues. In DNA form, the CDR3 reads TGTGCCATCAGTGAGTCGGCGGGAGGGCCGGGGGGACGTGAGACCCAGTACTTC. This translates into CAISESAGGPGGRETQYF.

The chain carries TRBV4-1 and TRBJ2-7; 7 positions match TRBD2. Germline V gene sequence: CDR1 MGHRA, CDR2 YSYEKL. With 1 base clipped from V and 0 bases from J, the junction kept 6 bases outside the gene matches. The CDR3 has 16 residues. The CDR3 DNA follows: TGCGCCAGCAGCCAAGGGGGGGGACTGAGCTCCTACGAGCAGTACTTC. Residues: CASSQGGGLSSYEQYF.